One and the same sample provided the 20 T cell receptor beta chains below, sequenced in a study of a mutant IDH1 vaccine in newly diagnosed glioma. The sample's time point: week 23, last vaccination. Every vaccine dose comprised 300 ug of mutant IDH1 20-mer peptide plus topical imiquimod. Their cognate antigens are unknown. Profiled with immunoSEQ multiplex PCR; TCRdb holds only in-frame clones, not every one. The sample carries around 80,000 clones, roughly 85% recorded once. Specimen: PBMCs, collected from a glioma patient whose treatment included an IDH1 peptide vaccine. All receptors derive from a woman aged 45-60 years with glioma.

V gene TRBV7-9 combines with J gene TRBJ1-5, with TRBD1 matching over 9 bases. The germline V gene encodes CDR1 SEHNR and CDR2 FQNEAQ (reference sequence). Germline trimming cut 4 bases from V and 10 bases from J; bases unmatched to any gene: 8. The CDR3 has 14 residues. The DNA of the CDR3 is TGTGCCAGCAGCTCCGCGACAGGGGGTGAACCCCAGCATTTT. Amino acid sequence: CASSSATGGEPQHF.

As to this clone: Compared with germline, one end of the junction differs, possibly owing to a read error. This chain uses TRBV7-7 with TRBJ2-3, with 8 bases lining up with TRBD1. The germline CDR1 and CDR2 sequences are SSHAT and FNYEAQ (reference sequence). The CDR3 is 13 residues long. For the CDR3, the DNA is TGTGCTAGCAGCTTACAAGGACAGGGCGCGCAGTATTTT. Its protein is CASSLQGQGAQYF.

The CDR3 DNA reads TGTGCCAGCAGCTTTGGGGTCCTAGCGGGAGATCCCCACGAGCAGTACTTC. Translating it yields CASSFGVLAGDPHEQYF. The chain couples TRBV11-2 to TRBJ2-7; TRBD2 matches 10 bases. Germline values: CDR1 SGHAT, CDR2 FQNNGV. V lost 3 bases and J lost 5; bases outside the gene matches: 13. This CDR3 contains 17 residues.

The chain carries TRBV7-2 and TRBJ1-5, with D uncertain. The length of the CDR3 is 16 residues. The germline CDR1 and CDR2 sequences are SGHTA and FQGNSA. V lost 1 base to trimming and J lost 0 bases, with 10 bases between them. CDR3 nucleotide sequence: TGTGCCAGCAGCTTAGACACAGTTCATAGCAATCAGCCCCAGCATTTT. This gives the protein CASSLDTVHSNQPQHF.

The rearrangement links TRBV19 to TRBJ2-4, with a tentative D call TRBD2 (6 bases). This CDR3 is 14 amino acids long. V lost 8 bases to trimming and J lost 6 bases, with 17 bases between them. The germline CDR1 and CDR2 sequences are LNHDA and SQIVND (reference sequence). The CDR3 sequence is CASSEGSVGNIQYF. In DNA form, the CDR3 reads TGTGCCAGTTCGGAGGGCTCGGTCGGAAACATTCAGTACTTC.

V usage is TRBV7-9 and J usage is TRBJ2-5; 8 bases match TRBD2. This CDR3 contains 15 residues. J gave up 4 bases and V 3 bases, and 7 bases lay outside the gene matches. CDR1 is SEHNR and CDR2 is FQNEAQ in the germline V gene (reference sequence). CDR3 bases: TGTGCCAGCAGCTTTGCGGGAGGAGATAGAGAGACCCAGTACTTC. Translating it yields CASSFAGGDRETQYF. The full variable domain, completed using reference TRBV7-9 and TRBJ2-5, is DTGVSQNPRHKITKRGQNVTFRCDPISEHNRLYWYRQTLGQGPEFLTYFQNEAQLEKSRLLSDRFSAERPKGSFSTLEIQRTEQGDSAMYLCASSFAGGDRETQYFGPGTRLLVL.

The CDR3 spells CASRFGGAGTDTQYF. CDR3 DNA: TGTGCCAGCAGATTCGGGGGAGCGGGCACAGATACGCAGTATTTT. The chain combines TRBV2 with TRBJ2-3, with D tentatively TRBD2 (6 bases). Germline values: CDR1 SNHLY, CDR2 FYNNEI. This CDR3 has 15 amino acids. V lost 6 bases and J lost 1, with 14 bases in between.

The chain carries TRBV5-6 and TRBJ2-7; 8 bases match TRBD2. Germline CDR1 SGHDT, CDR2 YYEEEE. With V trimmed by 2 bases and J by 2 bases, 0 bases remained unmatched. The CDR3 has 13 residues. The CDR3 loop is CASSFGGAYEQYF. The CDR3 nucleotides are TGTGCCAGCAGCTTCGGGGGGGCCTACGAGCAGTACTTC.

The chain carries TRBV7-9 and TRBJ1-3, with D hard to call. V lost 5 bases and J lost 3, with 14 bases in between. This CDR3 is built from 15 residues. Germline CDR1 reads SEHNR; CDR2 reads FQNEAQ (reference sequence). The CDR3 protein is CASSLLRAVGNTIYF. The DNA of the CDR3 is TGTGCCAGCAGCCTACTCCGGGCGGTTGGAAACACCATATATTTT.

The chain is built from TRBV5-8 and TRBJ1-4; 9 positions agree with TRBD1. Per the germline V gene, CDR1 is SGHTS and CDR2 is YDEGEE. CDR3 length: 15 residues. V dropped 5 bases and J dropped 7; count of bases not matched to a gene: 9. Written as DNA, the CDR3 is TGTGCCAGCAGGACGGGACAGGGCCGGGGTGAAAAACTGTTTTTT. Amino acids: CASRTGQGRGEKLFF.

The chain has TRBV5-5 and TRBJ2-7; perhaps TRBD1 as D (7 bases). This CDR3 has 15 residues. CDR1 and CDR2 from the germline V gene are SGHKS and YYEKEE (reference sequence). V gave up 1 base and J gave up 6 bases, with 17 bases separating them. The CDR3 DNA follows: TGTGCCAGCAGCTTGCTGCGCCAGGGGGGCATCGAGCAGTACTTC. It translates to CASSLLRQGGIEQYF. Full variable domain (rest looked up from reference TRBV5-5 and TRBJ2-7): DAGVTQSPTHLIKTRGQQVTLRCSPISGHKSVSWYQQVLGQGPQFIFQYYEKEERGRGNFPDRFSARQFPNYSSELNVNALLLGDSALYLCASSLLRQGGIEQYFGPGTRLTVT.

J is TRBJ2-1 and V is TRBV28, with 10 bases fitting TRBD2. The CDR3 loop spans 15 amino acids. CDR1 is MDHEN, CDR2 SYDVKM, per germline. The trim removed 3 bases at V and 8 bases at J, leaving 7 bases unmatched. CDR3 sequence reads: CASSFTSGMVDEQFF. The CDR3 coding sequence is TGTGCCAGCAGTTTCACTAGCGGGATGGTCGATGAGCAGTTCTTC. The whole variable domain, remainder taken from reference TRBV28 and TRBJ2-1, is DVKVTQSSRYLVKRTGEKVFLECVQDMDHENMFWYRQDPGLGLRLIYFSYDVKMKEKGDIPEGYSVSREKKERFSLILESASTNQTSMYLCASSFTSGMVDEQFFGPGTRLTVL.

The chain employs TRBV28 and TRBJ2-7; a weak D match, TRBD1 (6 bases). This CDR3 has 14 residues. Per germline, CDR1 MDHEN and CDR2 SYDVKM. Trimming removed 4 bases at V and 0 bases at J, with 10 bases between. CDR3 coding DNA: TGTGCCAGCAGTTCCCGGGACAACTCCTACGAGCAGTACTTC. Amino acids: CASSSRDNSYEQYF.

The chain combines TRBV9 with TRBJ2-5, with D perhaps TRBD1 (6 bases). The DNA end favors TRBJ2-7, so the J call may be wrong. The CDR3 extends over 15 amino acids. Per the germline V gene, CDR1 is SGDLS and CDR2 is YYNGEE. CDR3 residues: CASSVGQARKGEQYF. CDR3 sequence (DNA): TGTGCCAGCAGCGTAGGACAGGCTAGAAAGGGCGAGCAGTACTTC.

CDR3 DNA: TGTGCCAGCAGTCCTTCGACAGAATATGGCTACACCTTC. Translating gives CASSPSTEYGYTF. V gene TRBV28 combines with J gene TRBJ1-2, with a possible D match to TRBD1 (5 bases). V was trimmed by 5 bases and J by 5 bases, leaving 12 bases between them. The V gene's germline CDR1 is MDHEN and CDR2 SYDVKM. The CDR3 sequence is 13 residues long.

The chain is built from TRBV27 and TRBJ1-1; the D gene is possibly TRBD1 (5 bases). Trimming took off 2 bases at V and 3 bases at J, with 7 bases between the two ends. This CDR3 spans 13 amino acids. Germline loops: CDR1 MNHEY, CDR2 SMNVEV (reference sequence). The DNA of the CDR3 is TGTGCCAGCAGTTTAGACAGTTACACTGAAGCTTTCTTT. Translation gives CASSLDSYTEAFF.

This clone was detected only once. The chain links TRBV30 to TRBJ2-5; no reliable D call. The germline gives CDR1 GTSNPN, CDR2 SVGIG (reference sequence). Trimming removed 3 bases from V and 4 bases from J, with 15 bases in between. The CDR3 extends over 14 amino acids. CDR3 bases: TGTGCCTGGAGCCCCAGAGTCTATCCAGAGACCCAGTACTTC. It codes for CAWSPRVYPETQYF. The whole variable domain, remainder taken from reference TRBV30 and TRBJ2-5, is SQTIHQWPATLVQPVGSPLSLECTVEGTSNPNLYWYRQAAGRGLQLLFYSVGIGQISSEVPQNLSASRPQDRQFILSSKKLLLSDSGFYLCAWSPRVYPETQYFGPGTRLLVL.

CDR3 amino acids: CASWERRGYEQYF. CDR3 sequence (DNA): TGTGCCAGCTGGGAAAGAAGGGGCTACGAGCAGTACTTC. J is TRBJ2-7 and V is TRBV27, with TRBD1 as a possible D gene (5 bases). The CDR3 loop spans 13 amino acids. Trimming pared 8 bases from V and 3 bases from J, leaving 14 bases between. Germline lookup yields CDR1 MNHEY and CDR2 SMNVEV (reference sequence).

The chain carries TRBV4-1 and TRBJ1-5; no firm D call. Trimming took off 1 base at V and 2 bases at J, with 9 bases between the two ends. Per the germline V gene, CDR1 is MGHRA and CDR2 is YSYEKL. This CDR3 spans 15 amino acids. Here the CDR3 DNA reads TGCGCCAGCAGCCAAGCAGTTTTAGGCAATCAGCCCCAGCATTTT. This codes for CASSQAVLGNQPQHF.

The rearrangement uses TRBV19 and TRBJ2-2; D uncertain. This CDR3 contains 14 residues. V was pared by 4 bases and J by 4 bases, with 10 bases between. Germline loops: CDR1 LNHDA, CDR2 SQIVND (reference sequence). CDR3 nucleotides: TGTGCCAGTAGTACAACATGGTCCACCGGGGAGCTGTTTTTT. Translating gives CASSTTWSTGELFF. Variable domain in full (rest from reference TRBV19 and TRBJ2-2): DGGITQSPKYLFRKEGQNVTLSCEQNLNHDAMYWYRQDPGQGLRLIYYSQIVNDFQKGDIAEGYSVSREKKESFPLTVTSAQKNPTAFYLCASSTTWSTGELFFGEGSRLTVL.